Following are 3 T cell receptor beta chains from one sample sequenced in a study of CD8+ T cells in alopecia areata. Treatment denoted: oral pan-JAK inhibitor, 5-10 mg twice daily. Following extraction, RNA underwent reverse transcription to cDNA, which served as the sequencing template. TCRdb keeps only in-frame clones here, not all; method: immunoSEQ multiplex PCR. The sample contains more than 90,000 clones, roughly 60% of which appear only once. Here the sequenced sample was CD8+ T cells sorted from blood, taken at week 4, from a patient treated with tofacitinib. These receptors originate from a human donor with alopecia areata.

The chain couples TRBV27 to TRBJ1-5; possible D gene TRBD1, 6 bases. Germline V gene data show CDR1 as MNHEY and CDR2 as SMNVEV (reference sequence). The CDR3 covers 15 residues. V was clipped by 6 bases and J by 0 bases, with 12 bases between them. The CDR3 sequence is CASRPDSLSNQPQHF. In DNA, the CDR3 is TGTGCCAGCAGACCGGACAGCCTTAGCAATCAGCCCCAGCATTTT.

The chain joins TRBV30 to TRBJ2-1; 13 bases are shared with TRBD2. The CDR3 is 15 residues long. The germline gives CDR1 GTSNPN, CDR2 SVGIG (reference sequence). V was clipped by 5 bases and J by 7 bases; unmatched bases: 8. The CDR3 DNA sequence: TGTGCCTGGTCTCCACTAGCGGGGGGGAAAAATGAGCAGTTCTTC. The encoded protein is CAWSPLAGGKNEQFF.

This clone was detected a few times. V is TRBV4-3 and J is TRBJ2-1, with 7 nucleotides matching TRBD1. The germline V gene encodes CDR1 LGHNA and CDR2 YSLEER. The CDR3 loop spans 17 amino acids. Trimming removed 0 bases from V and 2 bases from J; junction bases left unmatched: 7. CDR3 coding DNA: TGCGCCAGCAGCCAAGATCCCAACAGGGGCGCCTACAATGAGCAGTTCTTC. This translates into CASSQDPNRGAYNEQFF.